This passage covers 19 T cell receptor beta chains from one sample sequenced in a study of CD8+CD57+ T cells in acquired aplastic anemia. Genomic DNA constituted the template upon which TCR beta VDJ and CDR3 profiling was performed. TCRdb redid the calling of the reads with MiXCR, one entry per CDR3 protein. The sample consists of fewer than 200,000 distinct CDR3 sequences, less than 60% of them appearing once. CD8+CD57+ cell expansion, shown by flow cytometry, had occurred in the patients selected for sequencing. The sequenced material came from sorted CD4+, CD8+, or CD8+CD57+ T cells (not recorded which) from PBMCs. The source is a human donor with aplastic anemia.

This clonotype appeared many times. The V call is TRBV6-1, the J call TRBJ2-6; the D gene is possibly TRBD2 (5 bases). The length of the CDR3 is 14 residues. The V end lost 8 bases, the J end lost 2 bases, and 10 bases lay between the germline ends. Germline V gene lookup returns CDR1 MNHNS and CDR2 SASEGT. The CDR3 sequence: CASGWRTGANVLTF. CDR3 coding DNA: TGTGCCAGCGGGTGGAGGACTGGGGCCAACGTCCTGACTTTC.

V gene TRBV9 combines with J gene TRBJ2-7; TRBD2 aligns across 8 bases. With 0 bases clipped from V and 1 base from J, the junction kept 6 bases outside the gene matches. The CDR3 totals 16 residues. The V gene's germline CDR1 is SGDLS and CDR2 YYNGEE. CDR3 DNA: TGTGCCAGCAGCGTAGGGATCGGCGGGGGGTCCTACGAGCAGTACTTC. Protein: CASSVGIGGGSYEQYF.

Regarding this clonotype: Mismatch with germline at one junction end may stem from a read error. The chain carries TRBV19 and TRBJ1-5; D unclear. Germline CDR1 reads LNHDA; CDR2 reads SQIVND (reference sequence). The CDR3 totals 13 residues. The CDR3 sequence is CAGSSGFNQPQHF. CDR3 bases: TGTGCCGGTAGCTCCGGCTTCAATCAGCCCCAGCATTTT.

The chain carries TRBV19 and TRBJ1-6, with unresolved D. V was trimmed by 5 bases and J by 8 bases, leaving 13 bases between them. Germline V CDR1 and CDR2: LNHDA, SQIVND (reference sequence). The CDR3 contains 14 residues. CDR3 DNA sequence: TGTGCCAGTAGTGGGGTCTCTCCCGATTCACCCCTCCACTTT. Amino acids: CASSGVSPDSPLHF.

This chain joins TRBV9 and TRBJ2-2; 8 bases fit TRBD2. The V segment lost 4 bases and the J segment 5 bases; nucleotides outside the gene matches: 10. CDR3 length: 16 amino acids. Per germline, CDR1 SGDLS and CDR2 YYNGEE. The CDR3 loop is CASSRGRGGSTGELFF. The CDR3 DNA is TGTGCCAGCAGCAGAGGTCGGGGGGGCTCTACCGGGGAGCTGTTTTTT. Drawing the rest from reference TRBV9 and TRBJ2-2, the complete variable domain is DSGVTQTPKHLITATGQRVTLRCSPRSGDLSVYWYQQSLDQGLQFLIQYYNGEERAKGNILERFSAQQFPDLHSELNLSSLELGDSALYFCASSRGRGGSTGELFFGEGSRLTVL.

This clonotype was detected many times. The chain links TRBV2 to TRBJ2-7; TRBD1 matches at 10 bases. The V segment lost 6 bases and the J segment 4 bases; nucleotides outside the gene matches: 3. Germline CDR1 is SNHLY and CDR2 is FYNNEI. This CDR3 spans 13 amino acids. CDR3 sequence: CASSGQGGYEQYF. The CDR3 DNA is TGTGCCAGCAGCGGACAGGGGGGATACGAGCAGTACTTC.

The CDR3 loop reads CASSQDRDGPQHF. The CDR3 DNA is TGTGCCAGCAGCCAGGACAGGGACGGGCCCCAGCATTTT. The chain has TRBV7-8 and TRBJ1-5; TRBD1 agrees at 8 bases. The CDR3 is made up of 13 amino acids. The germline V gene encodes CDR1 SGHVS and CDR2 FQNEAQ. J gave up 9 bases and V 5 bases, and 6 bases lay outside the gene matches.

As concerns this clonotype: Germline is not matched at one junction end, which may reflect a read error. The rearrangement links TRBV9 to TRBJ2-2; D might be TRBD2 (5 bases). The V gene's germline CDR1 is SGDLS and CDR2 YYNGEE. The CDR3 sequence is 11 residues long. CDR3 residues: CASRITGKLFF. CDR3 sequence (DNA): TGTGCCAGCAGAATTACCGGGAAGCTGTTTTTT.

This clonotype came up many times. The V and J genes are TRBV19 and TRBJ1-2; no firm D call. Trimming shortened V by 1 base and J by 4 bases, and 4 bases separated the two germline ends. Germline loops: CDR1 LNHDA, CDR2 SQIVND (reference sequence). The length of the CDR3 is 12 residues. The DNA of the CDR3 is TGTGCCAGTAGTATAGTTGGCTATGGCTACACCTTC. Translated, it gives CASSIVGYGYTF. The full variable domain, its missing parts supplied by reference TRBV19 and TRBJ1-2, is DGGITQSPKYLFRKEGQNVTLSCEQNLNHDAMYWYRQDPGQGLRLIYYSQIVNDFQKGDIAEGYSVSREKKESFPLTVTSAQKNPTAFYLCASSIVGYGYTFGSGTRLTVV.

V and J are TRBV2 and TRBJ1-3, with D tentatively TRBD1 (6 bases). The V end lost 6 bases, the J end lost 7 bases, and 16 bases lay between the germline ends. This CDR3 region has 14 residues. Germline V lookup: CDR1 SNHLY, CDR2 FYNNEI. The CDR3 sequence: CASSEGGWGNTIYF. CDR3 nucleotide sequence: TGTGCCAGCAGCGAGGGGGGCTGGGGGAACACCATATATTTT. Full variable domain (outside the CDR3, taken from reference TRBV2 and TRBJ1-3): EPEVTQTPSHQVTQMGQEVILRCVPISNHLYFYWYRQILGQKVEFLVSFYNNEISEKSEIFDDQFSVERPDGSNFTLKIRSTKLEDSAMYFCASSEGGWGNTIYFGEGSWLTVV.

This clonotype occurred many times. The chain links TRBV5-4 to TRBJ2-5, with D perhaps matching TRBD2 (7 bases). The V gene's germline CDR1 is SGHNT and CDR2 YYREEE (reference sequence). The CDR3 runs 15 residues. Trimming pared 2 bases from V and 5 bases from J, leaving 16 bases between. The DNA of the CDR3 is TGTGCCAGCAGCTTTGGGGGGGGGGCATGGGAGACCCAGTACTTC. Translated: CASSFGGGAWETQYF.

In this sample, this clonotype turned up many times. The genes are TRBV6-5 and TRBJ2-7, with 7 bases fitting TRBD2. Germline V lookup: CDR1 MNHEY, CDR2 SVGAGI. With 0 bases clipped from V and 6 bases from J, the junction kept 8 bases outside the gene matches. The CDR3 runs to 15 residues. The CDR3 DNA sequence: TGTGCCAGCAGTTACTCGACGAGCGGGGTTGGCGAGCAGTACTTC. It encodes CASSYSTSGVGEQYF.

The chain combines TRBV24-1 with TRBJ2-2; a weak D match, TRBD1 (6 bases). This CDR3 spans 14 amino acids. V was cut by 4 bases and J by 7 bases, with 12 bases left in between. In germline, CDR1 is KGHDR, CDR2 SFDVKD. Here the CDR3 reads CATSDLDRSGELFF. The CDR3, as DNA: TGTGCCACCAGTGACCTAGACAGGAGCGGGGAGCTGTTTTTT.

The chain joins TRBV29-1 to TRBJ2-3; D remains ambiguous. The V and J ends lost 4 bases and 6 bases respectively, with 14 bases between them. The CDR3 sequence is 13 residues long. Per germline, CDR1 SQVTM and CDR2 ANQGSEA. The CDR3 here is CSVGAGHLDTQYF. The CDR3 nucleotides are TGCAGCGTTGGGGCAGGTCATTTGGATACGCAGTATTTT.

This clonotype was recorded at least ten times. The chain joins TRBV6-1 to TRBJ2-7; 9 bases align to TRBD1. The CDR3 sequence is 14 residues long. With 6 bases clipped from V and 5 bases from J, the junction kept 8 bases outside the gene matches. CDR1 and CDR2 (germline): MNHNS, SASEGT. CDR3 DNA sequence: TGTGCCAGCAGAGATGGACAGGGGACCCACGAGCAGTACTTC. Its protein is CASRDGQGTHEQYF.

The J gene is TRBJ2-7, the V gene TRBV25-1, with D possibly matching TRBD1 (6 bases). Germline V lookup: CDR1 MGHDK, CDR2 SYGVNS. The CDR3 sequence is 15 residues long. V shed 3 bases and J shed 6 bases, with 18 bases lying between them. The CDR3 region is CASSDSAGEIGEQYF. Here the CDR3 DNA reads TGTGCCAGCAGTGATTCGGCAGGGGAAATCGGCGAGCAGTACTTC.

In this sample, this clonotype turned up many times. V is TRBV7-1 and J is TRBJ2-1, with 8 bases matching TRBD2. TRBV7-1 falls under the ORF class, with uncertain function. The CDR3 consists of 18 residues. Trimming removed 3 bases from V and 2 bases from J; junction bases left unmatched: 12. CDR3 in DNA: TGTGCCAGCAGCTCCGTCTCGGGGGGGCGGATGCCCTACAATGAGCAGTTCTTC. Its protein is CASSSVSGGRMPYNEQFF.

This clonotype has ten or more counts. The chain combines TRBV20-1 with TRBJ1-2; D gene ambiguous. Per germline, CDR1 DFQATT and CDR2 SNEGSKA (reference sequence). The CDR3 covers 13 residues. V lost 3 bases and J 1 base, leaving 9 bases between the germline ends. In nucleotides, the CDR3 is TGCAGTGCTAGCTGGCAGGTTAACTATGGCTACACCTTC. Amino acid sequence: CSASWQVNYGYTF.

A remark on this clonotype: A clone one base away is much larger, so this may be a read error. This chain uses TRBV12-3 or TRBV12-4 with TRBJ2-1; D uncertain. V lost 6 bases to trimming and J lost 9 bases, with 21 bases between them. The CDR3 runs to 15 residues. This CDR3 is CASSPVGRTSAEQFF. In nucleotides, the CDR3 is TGTGCCAGCAGCCCCGTGGGCCGTACCAGTGCTGAGCAGTTCTTC.